The TCR beta chain under discussion was sequenced for a study of cytomegalovirus exposure and HLA in healthy donors. The donors were part of the validation cohort of 120 subjects. That cohort was separate from the first cohort, which comprised under 750 subjects. V shed 4 bases, J shed 3 bases, and the junction held 4 bases outside the gene matches. CDR3 size: 14 residues. The germline V gene encodes CDR1 MNHNS and CDR2 SASEGT. The data were produced by immunoSEQ multiplex PCR, yet TCRdb's version contains in-frame clones alone and is incomplete. Of 150,000 or so clones listed, roughly nine tenths are singletons.

The sequence derives from a woman aged 18-29 years in good health and CMV-seropositive. This chain joins TRBV6-1 and TRBJ2-7, with 9 bases matching TRBD1. Input material: PBMCs. The CDR3: CASSGGQGSYEQYF. The CDR3 DNA reads as TGTGCCAGCAGTGGCGGACAGGGGAGCTACGAGCAGTACTTC.